What follows are 15 T cell receptor beta chains derived from one specimen sequenced in a study of tumor and adjacent non-tumor tissue in lung cancer. Three rounds of nested PCR, following a modified ARM-PCR protocol, produced the TCRbeta library. TCRdb reanalysed the multiplex PCR reads using MiXCR and keeps one entry per CDR3 protein. In the table there are 70,000 or so distinct CDR3 sequences, roughly 56% of which are singletons. No cell sorting was done before RNA was extracted from the tissue. Material: lung tumor tissue. The receptors originated from a man between 45 and 60 years old with non-small cell lung cancer.

This clonotype was observed a handful of times. The chain is built from TRBV7-8 and TRBJ2-7, with D perhaps TRBD2 (7 bases). CDR1 and CDR2 (germline): SGHVS, FQNEAQ. V was cut by 2 bases and J by 7 bases, with 18 bases left in between. This CDR3 has 15 amino acids. The DNA of the CDR3 is TGTGCCAGCAGCTTAAGGGGGGGTGACTCCCAAGAGCAGTACTTC. Translating gives CASSLRGGDSQEQYF. The full variable domain, rest sourced from reference TRBV7-8 and TRBJ2-7, is GAGVSQSPRYKVAKRGQDVALRCDPISGHVSLFWYQQALGQGPEFLTYFQNEAQLDKSGLPSDRFFAERPEGSVSTLKIQRTQQEDSAVYLCASSLRGGDSQEQYFGPGTRLTVT.

About this clonotype: A much larger clone is a single base away; this may be a read error. The chain employs TRBV12-3 or TRBV12-4 and TRBJ2-5; D gene unclear. This CDR3 comprises 11 residues. The CDR3 DNA is TGTGCCAACAGTTTTGAGGAGACCCAGTACTTC. It translates to CANSFEETQYF.

This clonotype was found a few times. This may be a read error, as it is one base from a much larger clone. The rearrangement joins TRBV6-6 to TRBJ1-1; no clear D. In germline, CDR1 is MNHNY, CDR2 SVGAGI (reference sequence). This CDR3 region has 14 residues. Trimming pared 1 base from V and 2 bases from J, leaving 8 bases between. CDR3 in DNA: TGTGCCAGCAGTTACTTAGGGCGTAACACTGAAGCTTTCTTT. Its protein is CASSYLGRNTEAFF.

This rearrangement joins TRBV12-3 or TRBV12-4 to TRBJ2-5; 10 bases align to TRBD2. The CDR3 loop spans 15 amino acids. The CDR3 DNA follows: TGTGTCGGCAGTGGTAGCGGGGGGCCGAGAGAGACCCAGTACTTC. Its protein is CVGSGSGGPRETQYF.

To note about this clonotype: The CDR3 does not close with the conserved phenylalanine or tryptophan, likely indicating a read error. Because the CDR3's place on the DNA is in doubt, the DNA is left out and the CDR3 is given as listed by TCRdb. The chain combines TRBV12-3 or TRBV12-4 with TRBJ2-5; the tabulated D call, TRBD1, remains unverified against the DNA. Inclusive of both ends, the CDR3 amounts to 14 amino acids. CDR3 loop: CASSEAGRQETLYS.

Sample share makes this clonotype medium-sized (0.01 to 0.1%). The genes are TRBV28 and TRBJ1-6; 8 nucleotides align to TRBD1. The germline V gene encodes CDR1 MDHEN and CDR2 SYDVKM. This CDR3 is 15 amino acids long. The trim removed 6 bases at V and 5 bases at J, leaving 6 bases unmatched. The chain's CDR3 is CASSQLDRDNSPLHF. Written as DNA, the CDR3 is TGTGCCAGCAGCCAGTTGGACAGGGATAATTCACCCCTCCACTTT.

As regards this clonotype: Germline is not matched at one junction end, which may reflect a read error. The chain links TRBV5-6 to TRBJ2-7, with D perhaps TRBD2 (5 bases). The CDR3 loop spans 15 amino acids. Germline CDR1 and CDR2: SGHDT and YYEEEE. The CDR3 sequence: CVSSLDWMHSYEQYF. The CDR3 DNA reads TGTGTCAGCAGCTTGGACTGGATGCACTCCTACGAGCAGTACTTC. Using reference TRBV5-6 and TRBJ2-7 for the parts outside the CDR3, the full variable domain is DAGVTQSPTHLIKTRGQQVTLRCSPKSGHDTVSWYQQALGQGPQFIFQYYEEEERQRGNFPDRFSGHQFPNYSSELNVNALLLGDSALYLCVSSLDWMHSYEQYFGPGTRLTVT.

The V call is TRBV5-1, the J call TRBJ2-2, with D possibly matching TRBD1 (6 bases). V gave up 6 bases and J gave up 4 bases, with 16 bases separating them. Per the germline V gene, CDR1 is SGHRS and CDR2 is YFSETQ. The CDR3 totals 15 residues. CDR3 coding DNA: TGCGCCAGCAAGAGGGGGACCCATTCCACCGGGGAGCTGTTTTTT. Translation gives CASKRGTHSTGELFF.

This clonotype has a count of ten or more. The CDR3 region is CASSRNHRDSNQPQHF. CDR3 sequence (DNA): TGTGCCAGCAGCCGCAACCACCGGGACAGTAATCAGCCCCAGCATTTT. J is TRBJ1-5 and V is TRBV4-2; 7 nucleotides agree with TRBD1. V lost 4 bases and J lost 4; bases outside the gene matches: 10. There are 16 residues in the CDR3. CDR1 is LGHNA and CDR2 is YNFKEQ in the germline V gene.

Details on this clonotype: At one end, the junction sequence differs from germline, possibly due to a read error. This sequence joins TRBV5-4 and TRBJ2-2; 9 bases line up with TRBD1. Per the germline V gene, CDR1 is SGHNT and CDR2 is YYREEE (reference sequence). This CDR3 has 13 amino acids. CDR3 protein: CASSSQWTGELYF. The CDR3, as DNA: TGTGCCAGCAGCTCTCAGTGGACAGGGGAGCTGTATTTT.

On this clonotype: The junction departs from the called germline gene at one end, perhaps through a read error. CDR3: CASSLRTSWTYNEQFF. Written as DNA, the CDR3 is TGCGCAAGCAGCCTAAGGACTAGCTGGACCTACAATGAGCAGTTCTTC. The chain employs TRBV4-1 and TRBJ2-1; TRBD2 matches 8 bases. Germline V gene lookup returns CDR1 MGHRA and CDR2 YSYEKL. The CDR3 has 16 residues.

V gene TRBV28 combines with J gene TRBJ1-6, with 7 bases matching TRBD1. The CDR3 covers 15 residues. In germline, CDR1 is MDHEN, CDR2 SYDVKM. Here the CDR3 reads CVSSLSDRPNSPLHF. DNA for the CDR3: TGTGTCAGTAGTTTATCGGACAGGCCTAATTCACCCCTCCACTTT.

This clonotype showed up many times. J is TRBJ1-4 and V is TRBV30; D gene unclear. The CDR3 has 14 residues. In germline, CDR1 is GTSNPN, CDR2 SVGIG (reference sequence). With 1 base removed from V and 0 bases from J, the gap between germline ends came to 6 bases. This chain's CDR3 is CAWSAGTTNEKLFF. The CDR3 DNA sequence: TGTGCCTGGAGTGCGGGGACAACTAATGAAAAACTGTTTTTT.

Ten or more counts support this clonotype. The CDR3 region is CASSLEALAGRGELFF. CDR3 coding DNA: TGTGCCAGCAGCTTGGAGGCCCTAGCGGGGCGGGGGGAGCTGTTTTTT. The J gene is TRBJ2-2, the V gene TRBV5-4; 9 nucleotides agree with TRBD2. Germline V lookup: CDR1 SGHNT, CDR2 YYREEE (reference sequence). The V segment lost 0 bases and the J segment 8 bases; nucleotides outside the gene matches: 8. The CDR3 runs 16 residues. The full variable domain, in which reference TRBV5-4 and TRBJ2-2 provide the parts outside the CDR3, is ETGVTQSPTHLIKTRGQQVTLRCSSQSGHNTVSWYQQALGQGPQFIFQYYREEENGRGNFPPRFSGLQFPNYSSELNVNALELDDSALYLCASSLEALAGRGELFFGEGSRLTVL.

The chain uses TRBV7-9 and TRBJ2-1; D gene uncertain. This CDR3 region has 15 residues. V was trimmed by 1 base and J by 2 bases, leaving 9 bases between them. Germline values: CDR1 SEHNR, CDR2 FQNEAQ (reference sequence). The DNA of the CDR3 is TGTGCCAGCAGCTTAGTTTTACCCGCCTACAATGAGCAGTTCTTC. This translates into CASSLVLPAYNEQFF.